Described below is a single T cell receptor (beta chain) sequence and its context. What it recognizes is unknown. The CDR3 sequence is 14 residues long. Germline V gene data show CDR1 as MDHEN and CDR2 as SYDVKM. Trimming removed 3 bases from V and 3 bases from J, with 12 bases in between. These data belong to a study of T-cell reconstitution after alpha-beta-depleted transplantation in children. Unique molecular identifiers were incorporated into the prepared TCRbeta library. TCRdb passed the PCR reads through MiXCR, listing each CDR3 protein once. The table includes about 260,000 distinct CDR3 sequences, around 7.5% detected once. Overall study findings and caveats: The origin of alpha-beta T cells about two months after transplant was reportedly several hundred expanded graft clones.

The chain couples TRBV28 to TRBJ2-7; a weak D match, TRBD2 (5 bases). The specimen was PBMCs, mostly from graft donor cells, collected 180 days after TCRalphabeta/CD19-depleted stem cell transplant. The source is a male patient younger than 18 who had a stem cell transplant for acute lymphoblastic leukemia, so the T cells may come from the graft donor. The CDR3 sequence is CASSFLPGNYEQYF. In DNA form, the CDR3 reads TGTGCCAGCAGTTTTCTACCGGGGAACTACGAGCAGTACTTC.